This T cell receptor beta chain appears in the sequencing data of a study of cytomegalovirus exposure and HLA in healthy donors. Findings of the study overall: In an earlier analysis, in about 530 donors, most V segments appeared productive either ~87% or ~30% of the time. HLA alleles were associated with roughly 17,000 TCR beta sequences in a later analysis at 0.05 false discovery rate. TCR sequences were mostly rare, though some public TCRs occurred in many donors.

The CDR3 loop spans 14 amino acids. V lost 7 bases and J 0 bases, leaving 9 bases between the germline ends. Germline V gene data show CDR1 as SNHLY and CDR2 as FYNNEI. The PCR made use of 60 Vbeta and 13 Jbeta primers. Libraries were prepared by immunoSEQ multiplex PCR; TCRdb keeps only in-frame clonotypes and omits some of them. The table lists roughly 120,000 clones, roughly 80% of them singletons. This clone was counted a few times. Its matching antigen is unknown. This chain links TRBV2 with TRBJ1-4; TRBD1 might be the D (6 bases). Material for sequencing was PBMCs. The sequence came from a man aged 60-69 years in good health and CMV-seropositive. The CDR3 is CASTRGATNEKLFF. Written as DNA, the CDR3 is TGTGCCAGCACCAGGGGAGCAACTAATGAAAAACTGTTTTTT. The complete variable domain, with remaining parts taken from reference TRBV2 and TRBJ1-4, reads EPEVTQTPSHQVTQMGQEVILRCVPISNHLYFYWYRQILGQKVEFLVSFYNNEISEKSEIFDDQFSVERPDGSNFTLKIRSTKLEDSAMYFCASTRGATNEKLFFGSGTQLSVL.